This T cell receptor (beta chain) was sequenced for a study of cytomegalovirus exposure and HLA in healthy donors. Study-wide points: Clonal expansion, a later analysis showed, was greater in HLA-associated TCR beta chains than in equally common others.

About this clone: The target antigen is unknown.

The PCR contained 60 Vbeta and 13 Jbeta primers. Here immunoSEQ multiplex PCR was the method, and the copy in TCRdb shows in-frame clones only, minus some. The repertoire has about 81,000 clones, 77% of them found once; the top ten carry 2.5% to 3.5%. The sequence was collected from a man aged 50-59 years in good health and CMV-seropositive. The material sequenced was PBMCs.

CDR3 DNA sequence: TGTGCCAGCAGCTCCCTCATGCTAGCGGATCACACAGATACGCAGTATTTT. As protein: CASSSLMLADHTDTQYF. The rearrangement links TRBV11-2 to TRBJ2-3; 7 bases map to TRBD2. Germline V gene lookup returns CDR1 SGHAT and CDR2 FQNNGV. J lost 2 bases, V lost 4 bases, and 12 bases had no gene match. The CDR3 length is 17 residues.